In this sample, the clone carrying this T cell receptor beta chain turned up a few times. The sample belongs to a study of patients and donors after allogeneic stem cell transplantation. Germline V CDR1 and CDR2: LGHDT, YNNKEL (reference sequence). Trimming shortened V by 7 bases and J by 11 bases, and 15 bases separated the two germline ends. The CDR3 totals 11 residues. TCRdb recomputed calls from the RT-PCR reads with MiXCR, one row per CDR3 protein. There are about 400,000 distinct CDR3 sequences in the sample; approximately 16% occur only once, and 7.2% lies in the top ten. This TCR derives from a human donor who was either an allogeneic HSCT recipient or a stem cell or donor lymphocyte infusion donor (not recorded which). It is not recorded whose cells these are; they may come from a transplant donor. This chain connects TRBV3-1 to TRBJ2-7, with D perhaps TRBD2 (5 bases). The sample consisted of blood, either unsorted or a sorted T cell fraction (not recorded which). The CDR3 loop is CASNHRGEEYF. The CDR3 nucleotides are TGTGCCAGCAACCACCGGGGAGAGGAGTACTTC.